The 24 T cell receptor beta chains in this list originate from one sample, sequenced in a study of Graves' ophthalmopathy and Graves' hyperthyroidism. RNA transcripts served as template for amplifying TCR beta CDR3 sequences. HTBI primers were employed in first-round RT-PCR, then a second-round multiplex PCR followed. TCRdb analysed the multiplex PCR reads with MiXCR anew, one entry per CDR3 protein. The table lists 40,000 or so distinct CDR3 sequences, 45% to 60% of them singletons. Sequenced sample: peripheral blood. The receptors come from an adult man with Graves' ophthalmopathy.

The rearrangement uses TRBV5-6 and TRBJ1-6; the D gene is possibly TRBD1 (6 bases). The CDR3 covers 15 residues. Germline values: CDR1 SGHDT, CDR2 YYEEEE. The V end was cut by 2 bases, the J end by 7 bases, with 13 bases between. This CDR3 is CASSLDRDKNSPLHF. Here the CDR3 DNA reads TGTGCCAGCAGCTTAGACCGGGACAAGAATTCACCCCTCCACTTT.

This chain uses TRBV9 with TRBJ1-4; D is perhaps TRBD1 (5 bases). V was pared by 0 bases and J by 3 bases, with 12 bases between. The CDR3 totals 16 residues. From germline, CDR1 is SGDLS and CDR2 YYNGEE. CDR3: CASSVGGLGANEKLFF. The CDR3 DNA reads TGTGCCAGCAGCGTAGGGGGATTGGGGGCTAATGAAAAACTGTTTTTT.

This clonotype was observed many times. The chain carries TRBV27 and TRBJ2-3; no definite D call. Germline V gene lookup returns CDR1 MNHEY and CDR2 SMNVEV (reference sequence). CDR3 length equals 12 residues. V was pared by 6 bases and J by 6 bases, with 10 bases between. In DNA, the CDR3 is TGTGCCAGCAGCCTTTTCGGCGATACGCAGTATTTT. Its protein product is CASSLFGDTQYF.

This clonotype is labeled medium-sized. The chain is built from TRBV19 and TRBJ1-2; D may be TRBD1 (5 bases). V lost 7 bases and J lost 1, with 13 bases in between. Per the germline V gene, CDR1 is LNHDA and CDR2 is SQIVND (reference sequence). This CDR3 is 14 amino acids long. CDR3 bases: TGTGCCAGTAAAACGGGGCGCGGTAACTATGGCTACACCTTC. Its protein product is CASKTGRGNYGYTF. Full variable domain (outside the CDR3, taken from reference TRBV19 and TRBJ1-2): DGGITQSPKYLFRKEGQNVTLSCEQNLNHDAMYWYRQDPGQGLRLIYYSQIVNDFQKGDIAEGYSVSREKKESFPLTVTSAQKNPTAFYLCASKTGRGNYGYTFGSGTRLTVV.

The chain carries TRBV9 and TRBJ1-1, with 8 bases matching TRBD1. Germline V gene lookup returns CDR1 SGDLS and CDR2 YYNGEE. Trimming at V came to 2 bases and at J to 0 bases, leaving 6 bases not matched to a gene. The CDR3 runs to 16 residues. This CDR3 reads CASSVDRGVMNTEAFF. CDR3 bases: TGTGCCAGCAGCGTCGACAGGGGAGTTATGAACACTGAAGCTTTCTTT.

Details on this clonotype: The junction and the germline gene differ at one end; a read error may be behind it. The V gene is TRBV7-7, the J gene TRBJ1-1, with a weak D call TRBD1 (6 bases). Per germline, CDR1 SSHAT and CDR2 FNYEAQ (reference sequence). CDR3 length: 15 amino acids. The DNA of the CDR3 is TGTGCTAGCAGGACAGATGGACGGCGGAACACTGAAGCTTTCTTT. Amino acid sequence: CASRTDGRRNTEAFF.

The chain employs TRBV7-4 and TRBJ2-2; a weak D match, TRBD1 (6 bases). From germline, CDR1 is SGHVT and CDR2 SQSDAQ. This CDR3 contains 15 residues. The ends were cut back, 5 bases at V and 8 bases at J, with 18 bases in the middle. The CDR3 DNA reads as TGTGCCAGCAGCAAATACCCGCCCGGGACAGGGGAGCTGTTTTTT. Its translation: CASSKYPPGTGELFF.

J is TRBJ1-6 and V is TRBV6-5; D not certain. The CDR3 totals 13 residues. The ends were cut back, 5 bases at V and 7 bases at J, with 9 bases in the middle. Germline V gives CDR1 MNHEY, CDR2 SVGAGI. The CDR3 sequence is CASSEGLNSPLHF. CDR3 nucleotide sequence: TGTGCCAGCAGTGAAGGCTTAAATTCACCCCTCCACTTT.

This clonotype was counted ten times or more. The chain is built from TRBV19 and TRBJ1-2; 8 nucleotides match TRBD1. Unmatched junction bases numbered 13, after V lost 3 bases and J lost 4 bases. CDR1 and CDR2 from the germline V gene are LNHDA and SQIVND (reference sequence). The CDR3 has 17 residues. This chain's CDR3 is CASSMGTGPAFSYGYTF. DNA of the CDR3: TGTGCCAGTAGTATGGGGACAGGACCAGCTTTTAGCTATGGCTACACCTTC.

This clonotype was counted only a few times. The chain carries TRBV5-4 and TRBJ1-6; D not resolved. Germline CDR1 and CDR2: SGHNT and YYREEE (reference sequence). The CDR3 has 13 amino acids. V dropped 0 bases and J dropped 14 bases, with 12 bases sitting between them. The CDR3 DNA follows: TGTGCCAGCAGCTTGGATGGTGGGAGGACCCTCCACTTT. Protein sequence: CASSLDGGRTLHF.

A word on this clonotype: One end of the junction varies from germline; a read error may be responsible. The chain joins TRBV10-3 to TRBJ2-2, with 7 bases matching TRBD1. The CDR3 is 15 residues long. Germline V CDR1 and CDR2: ENHRY, SYGVKD. The CDR3 loop reads CAISATGAGTGELFF. CDR3 nucleotide sequence: TGCGCCATCAGTGCAACAGGGGCGGGCACCGGGGAGCTGTTTTTT.

The chain joins TRBV15 to TRBJ2-1, with a possible D match to TRBD2 (5 bases). This CDR3 is built from 18 residues. Deletions cut 2 bases from V and 12 bases from J, with 29 bases between. Germline V gene sequence: CDR1 LNHNV, CDR2 YYDKDF (reference sequence). The CDR3 DNA follows: TGTGCCACCAGCAGATCCTGGACGGAGGTATCTAGCACAGATACGCAGTTCTTC. Translated: CATSRSWTEVSSTDTQFF.

V and J are TRBV24-1 and TRBJ2-5; tentatively, D is TRBD1 (6 bases). V was pared by 4 bases and J by 5 bases, with 10 bases between. This CDR3 region has 13 residues. Germline V gene data show CDR1 as KGHDR and CDR2 as SFDVKD. CDR3 in amino acids: CATSEPGQETQYF. The CDR3 DNA is TGTGCCACCAGTGAACCCGGACAGGAGACCCAGTACTTC.

This sequence joins TRBV6-4 and TRBJ2-3; 13 bases agree with TRBD2. The germline V gene encodes CDR1 MRHNA and CDR2 SNTAGT. This CDR3 comprises 16 residues. The V and J ends lost 2 bases and 2 bases, in that order; junction bases with no gene match: 1. The CDR3 is CASSDTSGGATDTQYF. The DNA of the CDR3 is TGTGCCAGCAGTGACACTAGCGGGGGGGCCACAGATACGCAGTATTTT.

This clonotype was recorded at least ten times. The V and J genes are TRBV12-3 or TRBV12-4 and TRBJ2-2; D is uncertain. The CDR3 runs 15 residues. The V end was cut by 6 bases, the J end by 2 bases, with 13 bases between. CDR3 coding DNA: TGTGCCAGCAGATTCTGGCAGTTTAACACCGGGGAGCTGTTTTTT. It specifies CASRFWQFNTGELFF.

Relative to its sample, this clonotype is medium-sized (0.01 to 0.1%). CDR3 residues: CASSDIRAWDEKLFF. CDR3 in DNA: TGTGCCAGCAGTGACATCCGGGCCTGGGATGAAAAACTGTTTTTT. V usage is TRBV25-1 and J usage is TRBJ1-4; D ambiguous. Germline V gene sequence: CDR1 MGHDK, CDR2 SYGVNS. The CDR3 runs to 15 residues. Trimming cost V 3 bases and J 6 bases, with 14 bases left between them.

Only a few counts were recorded for this clonotype. The chain joins TRBV27 to TRBJ1-5; D possibly corresponds to TRBD1 (5 bases). CDR1 is MNHEY, CDR2 SMNVEV, per germline (reference sequence). CDR3 length equals 14 residues. The V and J ends lost 10 bases and 8 bases respectively, with 21 bases between them. The CDR3 sequence: CATSLLGGSEPQHF. In nucleotides, the CDR3 is TGTGCCACCTCCCTGCTTGGGGGTTCGGAGCCCCAGCATTTT.

Many counts were recorded for this clonotype. The V call is TRBV24-1, the J call TRBJ2-1, with TRBD2 matching over 11 bases. Germline CDR1 reads KGHDR; CDR2 reads SFDVKD. CDR3 length equals 16 residues. Trimming at V came to 1 base and at J to 6 bases, leaving 4 bases not matched to a gene. The CDR3 sequence: CATSDLTSGRGNEQFF. Written as DNA, the CDR3 is TGTGCCACCAGTGATTTAACTAGCGGGAGAGGCAATGAGCAGTTCTTC.

This chain connects TRBV19 to TRBJ1-1; D ambiguous. Between the trimmed V and J ends, which lost 7 bases and 8 bases, there was a span of 14 bases. The V gene's germline CDR1 is LNHDA and CDR2 SQIVND (reference sequence). The CDR3 is made up of 12 amino acids. The CDR3 region is CASTKGRVEAFF. CDR3 in DNA: TGTGCCAGTACCAAAGGGAGGGTCGAAGCTTTCTTT.

The chain combines TRBV20-1 with TRBJ2-1; a weak D match, TRBD2 (7 bases). This CDR3 spans 14 amino acids. V was clipped by 4 bases and J by 7 bases, with 17 bases between them. Germline CDR1 is DFQATT and CDR2 is SNEGSKA (reference sequence). This chain's CDR3 is CSAIIGGVRNEQFF. CDR3 bases: TGCAGTGCTATAATAGGGGGGGTGAGAAATGAGCAGTTCTTC.

The chain links TRBV7-4 to TRBJ2-5; D is unresolved. The V and J ends lost 8 bases and 9 bases respectively, with 19 bases between them. This CDR3 comprises 13 residues. The germline V gene encodes CDR1 SGHVT and CDR2 SQSDAQ. Written as DNA, the CDR3 is TGTGCCAGCCAGGCCGATAGCAATCAGCCCCAGTACTTC. This codes for CASQADSNQPQYF.

In regard to this clonotype: It may be a read error: a sequence one base away is much more abundant. The CDR3 nucleotides are TGCGCCAGCAGCCTTCCGACAGGGGGCTGGGCCGACGAAGCTTCCTTT. It specifies CASSLPTGGWADEASF. The chain combines TRBV4-1 with TRBJ1-1, with 10 bases aligning to TRBD1. The CDR3 is 16 residues long. Germline CDR1 reads MGHRA; CDR2 reads YSYEKL.

The chain uses TRBV5-6 and TRBJ1-5; no firm D call. The CDR3 has 14 amino acids. V was clipped by 1 base and J by 3 bases, with 8 bases between them. Germline CDR1 reads SGHDT; CDR2 reads YYEEEE. The chain's CDR3 is CASSLWRDNQPQHF. CDR3 nucleotides: TGTGCCAGCAGCTTGTGGAGGGACAATCAGCCCCAGCATTTT. The complete variable domain, with remaining parts taken from reference TRBV5-6 and TRBJ1-5, reads DAGVTQSPTHLIKTRGQQVTLRCSPKSGHDTVSWYQQALGQGPQFIFQYYEEEERQRGNFPDRFSGHQFPNYSSELNVNALLLGDSALYLCASSLWRDNQPQHFGDGTRLSIL.

Remarks on this clonotype: The final CDR3 position lacks the conserved phenylalanine or tryptophan, pointing to a likely read error. This rearrangement joins TRBV7-7 to TRBJ2-5, with 9 positions matching TRBD2. Germline V gene data show CDR1 as SSHAT and CDR2 as FNYEAQ (reference sequence). The CDR3 totals 14 residues. This chain's CDR3 is CASSAAGGWETQYV. CDR3 nucleotides: TGTGCTAGCAGTGCAGCGGGAGGCTGGGAGACCCAGTACGTC.